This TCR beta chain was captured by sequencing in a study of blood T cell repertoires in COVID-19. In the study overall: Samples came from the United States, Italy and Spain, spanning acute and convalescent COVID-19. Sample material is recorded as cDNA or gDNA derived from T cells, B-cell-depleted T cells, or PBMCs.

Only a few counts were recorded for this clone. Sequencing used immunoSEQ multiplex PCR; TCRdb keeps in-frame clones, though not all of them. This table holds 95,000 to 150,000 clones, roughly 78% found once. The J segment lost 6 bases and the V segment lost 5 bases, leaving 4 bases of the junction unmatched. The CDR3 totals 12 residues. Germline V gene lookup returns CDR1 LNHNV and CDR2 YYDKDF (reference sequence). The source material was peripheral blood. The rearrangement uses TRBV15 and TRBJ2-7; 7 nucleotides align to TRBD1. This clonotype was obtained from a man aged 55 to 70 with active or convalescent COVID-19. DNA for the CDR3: TGTGCCACCAGCGGCTACAGGGGCGAGCAGTACTTC. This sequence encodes CATSGYRGEQYF.